The source of this TCR beta chain is a study of OX40 agonist ivuxolimab in advanced cancers. General study points: Also showing low normalized T-cell clonal expansion were some of the nonresponders.

Only one count was recorded for this clone. Antigen: not known. Method: immunoSEQ multiplex PCR; TCRdb's copy keeps in-frame clones and lacks some. This table holds about 19,000 clones, 68% found once. Germline CDR1 reads MNHNY; CDR2 reads SVGAGI (reference sequence). This CDR3 has 12 residues. The junction had 2 bases not matched to a gene; V was cut back by 6 bases and J by 3 bases. The gene calls are TRBV6-6 and TRBJ2-7; 7 nucleotides match TRBD1. The receptor's source is an adult with an advanced solid tumor such as melanoma, head and neck, liver or kidney cancer. The sample was CD4+ or CD8+ T cells sorted from blood, taken in a trial of the OX40 agonist ivuxolimab. CDR3 protein: CASSNRGYEQYF. The CDR3 DNA reads TGTGCCAGCAGCAACAGGGGCTACGAGCAGTACTTC.